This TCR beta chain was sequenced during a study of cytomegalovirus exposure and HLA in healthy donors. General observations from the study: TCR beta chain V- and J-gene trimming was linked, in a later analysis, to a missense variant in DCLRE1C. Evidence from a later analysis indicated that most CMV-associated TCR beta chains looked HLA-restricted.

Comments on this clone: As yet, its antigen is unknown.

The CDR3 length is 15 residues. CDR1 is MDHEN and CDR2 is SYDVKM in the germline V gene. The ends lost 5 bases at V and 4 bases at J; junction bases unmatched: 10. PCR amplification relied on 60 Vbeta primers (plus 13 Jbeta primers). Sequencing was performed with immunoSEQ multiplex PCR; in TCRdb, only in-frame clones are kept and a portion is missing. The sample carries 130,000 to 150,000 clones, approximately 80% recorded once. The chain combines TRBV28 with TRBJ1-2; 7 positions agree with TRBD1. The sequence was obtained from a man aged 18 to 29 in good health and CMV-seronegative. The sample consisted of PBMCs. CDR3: CASSLPSRQGYGYTF. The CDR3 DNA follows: TGTGCCAGCAGTCTACCCTCCCGACAGGGCTATGGCTACACCTTC.